This T cell receptor beta chain was profiled in a study of regulatory T cells in long-lasting Graves disease. Whole-study context: Graves' cases, newly diagnosed, had used antithyroid drugs under 3 months.

The time point: newly diagnosed GD, antithyroid drugs for less than 3 months. The authors made the TCR library using RNA they extracted from PBMCs. The CDR3 has 14 residues. Trimming took 4 bases from V and 5 from J, leaving 14 bases between them. The germline V gene has CDR1 MGHRA and CDR2 YSYEKL. CDR3-region Arm-PCR and iRepertoire HTBI primers produced the TCR beta libraries. TCRdb independently ran MiXCR on the multiplex PCR reads; one entry per CDR3 protein. The sample records almost 450,000 distinct CDR3 sequences, 16% being singletons. The table lists this clonotype with a few counts. These data were likewise used in another study, on T cells in Graves' hyperthyroidism and ophthalmopathy. Per that study: Researchers barred patients who had uncontrolled infection, other autoimmune disease, pregnancy or lactation. Peripheral blood also featured most of the thyroid clonotypes expanded above 0.001. A model built on 13 V-J features separated ophthalmopathy from stable hyperthyroidism.

The genes are TRBV4-1 and TRBJ2-5; maybe TRBD2 (5 bases). The sample here was peripheral blood mononuclear cells (PBMCs), taken at new diagnosis, from a patient treated with antithyroid drugs. The clonotype originates from a young woman with Graves disease. As DNA, the CDR3 is TGCGCCAGCAGCCCACCCGGGGTATGGGAGACCCAGTACTTC. It is translated as CASSPPGVWETQYF.